This TCR beta chain is drawn from a study of blood T cells in healthy people across ages. A word on this clonotype: The antigen remains unidentified.

The V segment lost 5 bases and the J segment 0 bases; nucleotides outside the gene matches: 15. The CDR3 runs 18 residues. Germline V CDR1 and CDR2: MDHEN, SYDVKM. Study conclusions and caveats: PBMCs that were unsorted prevented a conclusive naive versus antigen-experienced comparison.

Then a second PCR, running roughly 7 to 11 cycles, was carried out with a sample-barcoded 5' primer and a J-beta primer mix. Every single cDNA molecule received a tag from a template-switch adaptor with 12 random nucleotides. At least 2.5 million CDR3-containing paired-end reads were obtained per sample. Via MiXCR, TCRdb re-called the 5' RACE reads, giving one row per CDR3 protein. The table lists almost 300,000 distinct CDR3 sequences, roughly 26% of them singletons, with around 30% in the top ten. The TCR comes from an older woman in good health. Sequencing input: blood. The chain recombines TRBV28 with TRBJ2-5, with 7 bases aligning to TRBD1. CDR3 sequence (DNA): TGTGCCAGCAGTGAACAGGGGTCCGACCTCCCCGACCAAGAGACCCAGTACTTC. Translation gives CASSEQGSDLPDQETQYF.